This T cell receptor (beta chain) was profiled in a study of long-term antiretroviral therapy in people with HIV. Sequencing used immunoSEQ v3.0 at survey level. What sequencing targeted per sample was 40,000-50,000 T-cell genomes. This table comes from immunoSEQ multiplex PCR, and its TCRdb copy is limited to in-frame clones, with some not included. The sample shows approximately 12,000 clones, 75% to 85% of them seen only once. The samples comprised about 1-10 million cryopreserved PBMC ahead of DNA extraction. Details on this clone: The target antigen is unknown.

This CDR3 has 14 amino acids. J lost 0 bases, V lost 8 bases, and 4 bases had no gene match. Germline CDR1 and CDR2: ENHRY and SYGVKD. Overall study results and limits: ART preceded a rise in diversity that nonetheless stayed lower than in transplant donor controls. Those clones which expanded before ART made up the dominant part of the repertoire at all time points.

This sequence joins TRBV10-3 and TRBJ2-3, with 8 bases that match TRBD2. The clonotype originates from a man in his forties with HIV. This specimen was unsorted PBMCs, taken 3.4 years after starting antiretroviral therapy. For the CDR3, the DNA is TGTGCCATCGGGGCTAGCGGGAGCACAGATACGCAGTATTTT. This gives the protein CAIGASGSTDTQYF.